The present TCR beta chain was sequenced within a study of cytomegalovirus exposure and HLA in healthy donors. Worth noting for this clone: Antigen specificity is unknown.

Each donor's status was that of a healthy bone marrow donor. Both 60 Vbeta primers and 13 Jbeta primers went into the PCR. Profiling relied on immunoSEQ multiplex PCR, and the TCRdb table lists in-frame clones only, not all of them. The sample lists 150,000 to 200,000 clones; 75% to 85% were seen once. Germline V gene sequence: CDR1 MNHEY, CDR2 SMNVEV (reference sequence). The CDR3 spans 14 residues. Study findings and constraints: Earlier analysis yielded a pattern in which most TCR beta V segments were productive about 90% or about 30% of the time. In a later analysis, a missense DCLRE1C variant was linked to TCR beta V- and J-gene trimming.

This TCR came from a man under 40 in good health and CMV-seropositive. The chain recombines TRBV27 with TRBJ2-5, with 7 bases aligning to TRBD2. The DNA end is a closer match to TRBJ2-7, so the J assignment may be wrong. Sequencing input: PBMCs. CDR3 protein: CASSSRGEGYEQYF. The CDR3 region has the DNA TGTGCCAGCAGTTCCCGGGGGGAGGGCTACGAGCAGTACTTC.